This T cell receptor (beta chain) was documented in a study of cytomegalovirus exposure and HLA in healthy donors. Study-wide points: In a later analysis, donors in an Asian-associated ancestry cluster reportedly had fewer N-insertions in productive TCRs than the cohort mean. Rare sequences made up most TCRs, while some public TCRs were found in many donors. When analyzed later, a missense DCLRE1C variant was found to be linked to TCR beta V- and J-gene trimming.

Primers for the PCR totalled 60 Vbeta and 13 Jbeta. Sequenced by immunoSEQ multiplex PCR; TCRdb stores in-frame clones only, minus some. Of under 150,000 clones in the sample, around 78% are singletons; the top ten hold about 1.7%. This clone showed up just once. Its antigen is unknown. The source of this sequence is a woman aged 40 to 50 in good health and CMV-seronegative. Material: PBMCs.

DNA for the CDR3: TGTGCCGAGCGGGAAACAGGGAGTGAAAAACTGTTTTTT. This translates into CAERETGSEKLFF. This sequence joins TRBV30 and TRBJ1-4; possible D gene TRBD1, 6 bases. Between the trimmed V and J ends, which lost 8 bases and 7 bases, there was a span of 17 bases. Germline CDR1 is GTSNPN and CDR2 is SVGIG (reference sequence). The CDR3 consists of 13 residues.